The 6 T cell receptor beta chains listed next were all sequenced from one sample in a study of Graves' ophthalmopathy and Graves' hyperthyroidism. Amplification targeted the TCR beta CDR3 regions, with RNA transcripts as the source material. The first round was an RT-PCR with HTBI primers, and the second round was a multiplex PCR. In TCRdb, the multiplex PCR reads were re-called with MiXCR into one record per CDR3 protein. The table has approximately 1.2 million distinct CDR3 sequences, roughly two fifths seen once. Sequencing was performed on peripheral blood or thyroid tissue (not recorded which). These receptors were obtained from an adult man with Graves' hyperthyroidism.

This clonotype was counted a single time. This CDR3 is CASSLEDLKNAFF. In DNA, the CDR3 is TGTGCCAGCAGTTTAGAGGACCTGAAAAACGCTTTCTTT. The J gene is TRBJ1-1, the V gene TRBV12-3 or TRBV12-4; D not certain. This CDR3 has 13 residues. The germline V and J ends were trimmed by 1 base and 11 bases, with 14 bases remaining between them.

This clonotype was recorded at least ten times. The chain uses TRBV20-1 and TRBJ1-5, with D tentatively TRBD1 (6 bases). Germline V gene data show CDR1 as DFQATT and CDR2 as SNEGSKA (reference sequence). This CDR3 is 15 amino acids long. The V end was cut by 6 bases, the J end by 2 bases, with 17 bases between. The CDR3: CSAHRGRGGNQPQHF. CDR3 bases: TGCAGTGCCCACCGAGGCAGGGGTGGCAATCAGCCCCAGCATTTT.

The table lists this clonotype with many counts. The chain couples TRBV7-9 to TRBJ1-5; 7 nucleotides line up with TRBD1. Germline V CDR1 and CDR2: SEHNR, FQNEAQ (reference sequence). V lost 5 bases, J lost 0 bases, and 7 bases stayed unmatched. This CDR3 region has 16 residues. The CDR3 nucleotides are TGTGCCAGCAGCACGACAGGGACGGATAGCAATCAGCCCCAGCATTTT. Translating gives CASSTTGTDSNQPQHF.

This clonotype was counted many times. The chain carries TRBV5-1 and TRBJ2-7; a weak D match, TRBD1 (7 bases). The CDR3 runs 14 residues. V lost 2 bases and J 4 bases, leaving 13 bases between the germline ends. Germline loops: CDR1 SGHRS, CDR2 YFSETQ. The CDR3 region has the DNA TGCGCCAGCAGCTTTGCGGGACAGAGATACGAGCAGTACTTC. Protein product: CASSFAGQRYEQYF.

This clonotype was recorded at least ten times. The chain employs TRBV12-3 or TRBV12-4 and TRBJ2-7, with TRBD2 matching 9 bases. The CDR3 loop spans 15 amino acids. With V trimmed by 6 bases and J by 0 bases, 6 bases remained unmatched. CDR3 nucleotide sequence: TGTGCCAGCAGGCTAGCGGGACAGAGCTCCTACGAGCAGTACTTC. Its protein product is CASRLAGQSSYEQYF.

J is TRBJ1-5 and V is TRBV5-6, with 8 nucleotides matching TRBD1. CDR1 is SGHDT, CDR2 YYEEEE, per germline. The CDR3 is 15 amino acids. V shed 3 bases and J 6 bases; nucleotides not matched to a gene: 8. The CDR3 loop is CASSSGGGVGQPQHF. The DNA for the CDR3 is TGTGCCAGCAGCTCAGGGGGCGGAGTAGGTCAGCCCCAGCATTTT.